The 8 T cell receptor beta chains reported below all come from one sample, sequenced in a study of T cell clonality in common variable immunodeficiency. Profiling relied on immunoSEQ multiplex PCR, and the TCRdb table lists in-frame clones only, not all of them. The repertoire shows tens of thousands of clones, none seen only once; the top ten take roughly 5.5%. Sequencing was carried out using peripheral blood mononuclear cells. These receptors all come from a person between 18 and 75 years old in good health.

This clone appeared many times. The missing CDR3 end, 3 residues past where the read stops, is filled in from the germline J gene. The J gene is TRBJ2-6, the V gene TRBV5-6, with D uncertain. From germline, CDR1 is SGHDT and CDR2 YYEEEE. The V gene lost 1 base and the J gene lost 0 bases, with 5 bases spanning the gap. This CDR3 region has 15 residues. The CDR3 loop is CASSLINSGANVLTF. CDR3 bases read: TGTGCCAGCAGCTTGATCAACTCTGGGGCCAACGTC.

There are many counts of this clone. A read error may produce the germline difference seen at one junction end. Sequencing ends 3 residues short of the CDR3 end; the germline J gene provides the rest. This sequence joins TRBV7-3 and TRBJ2-1, with D unclear. Per the germline V gene, CDR1 is SGHTA and CDR2 is FQGTGA. The CDR3 totals 13 residues. This chain's CDR3 is CASSLTGSAEQFF. The CDR3 bases that were read are TGTGCCAGCAGCCTAACCGGGTCGGCTGAG.

This clone was recorded at least ten times. The read ends 3 residues shy of where the CDR3 ends; the end is completed using the germline J gene. This rearrangement joins TRBV9 to TRBJ2-1, with 11 bases matching TRBD2. Trimming removed 1 base from V and 5 bases from J; junction bases left unmatched: 14. This CDR3 has 19 residues. From germline, CDR1 is SGDLS and CDR2 YYNGEE. The sequenced part of the CDR3 DNA is TGTGCCAGCAGCGTATTATCCGGTAGCGGGAGGGCCTTCCACAATGAG. Translating it yields CASSVLSGSGRAFHNE. The entire CDR3 sequence reads CASSVLSGSGRAFHNEQFF. Full variable domain (missing parts from reference TRBV9 and TRBJ2-1): DSGVTQTPKHLITATGQRVTLRCSPRSGDLSVYWYQQSLDQGLQFLIQYYNGEERAKGNILERFSAQQFPDLHSELNLSSLELGDSALYFCASSVLSGSGRAFHNEQFFGPGTRLTVL.

This clone occurred a few times. The read finishes 3 residues shy of the CDR3 end, and the germline J gene is used to complete it. This chain joins TRBV5-1 and TRBJ2-7, with D possibly being TRBD2 (5 bases). The length of the CDR3 is 14 residues. With 4 bases removed from V and 2 bases from J, the gap between germline ends came to 13 bases. Germline values: CDR1 SGHRS, CDR2 YFSETQ. CDR3 loop: CASSPTSATYEQYF. Incomplete CDR3 DNA: TGCGCCAGCAGCCCAACTAGTGCTACCTACGAG.

This clone was seen many times. Coverage ceases 3 residues before the CDR3 finishes, and the germline J gene fills in the end. The V gene is TRBV20-1, the J gene TRBJ2-1; unclear D gene. Per the germline V gene, CDR1 is DFQATT and CDR2 is SNEGSKA (reference sequence). The CDR3 loop spans 12 amino acids. V was trimmed by 7 bases and J by 8 bases, leaving 15 bases between them. The sequenced CDR3 bases are TGCAGTGGGTCCCCCAGGTTTGATGAG. Encoded protein: CSGSPRFDE. The CDR3, in full, reads CSGSPRFDEQFF.

This clone showed up many times. The read terminates 3 residues ahead of where the CDR3 ends, so the germline J gene completes it. The chain has TRBV7-8 and TRBJ2-1; the match to TRBD2 covers 12 bases. V dropped 1 base and J dropped 6; count of bases not matched to a gene: 4. Germline V gene sequence: CDR1 SGHVS, CDR2 FQNEAQ. CDR3 length: 16 amino acids. The CDR3 bases that were read are TGTGCCAGCAGCTTAGGGGGACTAGCGGGTCTCAATGAG. As protein: CASSLGGLAGLNE. The entire CDR3 is CASSLGGLAGLNEQFF.

This clone was observed at least ten times. The CDR3 is cut off 3 residues early in the read; its end comes from the germline J gene. The chain uses TRBV13 and TRBJ1-1; D is ambiguous. CDR1 is PRHDT, CDR2 FYEKMQ, per germline (reference sequence). CDR3 length: 14 residues. CDR3 loop: CASSLSYTAKEAFF. CDR3 DNA, as far as it was read: TGTGCCAGCAGCTTATCGTATACAGCCAAAGAA.

This clone was found many times. Sequencing ends 3 residues short of the CDR3 end; the germline J gene provides the rest. V usage is TRBV20-1 and J usage is TRBJ2-1; possibly TRBD1 for D (5 bases). The CDR3 runs 15 residues. V was shortened by 7 bases and J by 6 bases, with 22 bases between the two germline ends. Per the germline V gene, CDR1 is DFQATT and CDR2 is SNEGSKA (reference sequence). Partial CDR3 DNA: TGCAGTGTTGGCAGGGAAATGGCTTGGAGCAATGAG. This codes for CSVGREMAWSNE. The CDR3 in its entirety is CSVGREMAWSNEQFF.